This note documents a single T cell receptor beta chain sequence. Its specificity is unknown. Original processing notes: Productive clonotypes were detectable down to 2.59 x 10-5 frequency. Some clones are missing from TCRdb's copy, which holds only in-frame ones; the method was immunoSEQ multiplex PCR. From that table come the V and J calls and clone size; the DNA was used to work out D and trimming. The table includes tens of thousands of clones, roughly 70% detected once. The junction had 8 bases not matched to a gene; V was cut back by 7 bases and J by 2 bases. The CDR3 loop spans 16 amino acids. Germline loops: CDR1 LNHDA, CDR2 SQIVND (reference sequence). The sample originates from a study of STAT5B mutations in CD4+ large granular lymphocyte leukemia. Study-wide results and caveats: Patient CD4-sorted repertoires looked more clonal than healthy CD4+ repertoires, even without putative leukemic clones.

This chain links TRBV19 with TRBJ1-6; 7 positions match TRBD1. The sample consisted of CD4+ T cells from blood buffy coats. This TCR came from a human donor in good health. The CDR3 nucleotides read TGTGCCAGTACATCCGCAGACAGGGCCTATAATTCACCCCTCCACTTT. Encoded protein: CASTSADRAYNSPLHF. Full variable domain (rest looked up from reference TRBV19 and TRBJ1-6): DGGITQSPKYLFRKEGQNVTLSCEQNLNHDAMYWYRQDPGQGLRLIYYSQIVNDFQKGDIAEGYSVSREKKESFPLTVTSAQKNPTAFYLCASTSADRAYNSPLHFGNGTRLTVT.